Reported below is one T cell receptor (beta chain). Its specificity is not known. This sample stems from a study of T cell responses to AZD1222 COVID-19 vaccine. In the study overall: Pooled together were second doses at about 4 or about 12 weeks.

TCRdb's copy holds only in-frame clones and misses some; the assay was immunoSEQ multiplex PCR. The sample lists approximately 110,000 clones; roughly 82% were seen once. The V gene's germline CDR1 is SGHTA and CDR2 FQGTGA. This CDR3 has 14 amino acids. V lost 5 bases to trimming and J lost 4 bases, with 11 bases between them. Findings and caveats of the study: Donor demographics were predominantly white British with a female majority; clonal diversity may be underestimated. Once two AZD1222 doses were given, Spike-specific TCR breadth and depth went up. Just a handful of AZD1222 recipients tested seropositive at baseline.

The J gene is TRBJ2-2, the V gene TRBV7-3, with D possibly TRBD1 on 6 matching bases. The source material was peripheral blood, sampled on day 0 of AZD1222 vaccination. This receptor was taken from an adult in good health. The CDR3 protein is CASSLNRVTGELFF. The CDR3 bases are TGTGCCAGCAGCCTAAACAGGGTCACCGGGGAGCTGTTTTTT.